The TCR beta chain described here comes from a study of blood T cell repertoires in COVID-19. Generated by immunoSEQ multiplex PCR, the TCRdb table keeps only in-frame clones and is missing some. The sample includes 200,000 or so clones, approximately 79% of them seen just once. The CDR3 extends over 21 amino acids. CDR1 ENHRY and CDR2 SYGVKD come from the germline V gene. Trimming cost V 6 bases and J 6 bases; bases outside gene matches: 24. The receptor comes from a man in his sixties with active or convalescent COVID-19. The specimen sequenced was peripheral blood. The chain carries TRBV10-3 and TRBJ2-7, with 15 bases identical to TRBD2. CDR3 protein: CAIRAGAGGLAGGPERFEQYF. The DNA for the CDR3 is TGTGCCATCAGGGCGGGGGCAGGTGGACTAGCGGGAGGGCCCGAGAGATTCGAGCAGTACTTC.